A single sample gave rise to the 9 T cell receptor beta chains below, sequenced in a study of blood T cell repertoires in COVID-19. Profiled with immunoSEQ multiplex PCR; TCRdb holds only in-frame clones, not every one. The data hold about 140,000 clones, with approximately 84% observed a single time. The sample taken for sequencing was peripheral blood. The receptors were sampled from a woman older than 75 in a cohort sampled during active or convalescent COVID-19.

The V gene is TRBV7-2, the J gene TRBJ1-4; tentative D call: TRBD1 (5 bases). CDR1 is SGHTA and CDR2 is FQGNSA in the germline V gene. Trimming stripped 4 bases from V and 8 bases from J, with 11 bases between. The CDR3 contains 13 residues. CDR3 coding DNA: TGTGCCAGCAGCTCACTGGGGGGGGAAAAACTGTTTTTT. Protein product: CASSSLGGEKLFF.

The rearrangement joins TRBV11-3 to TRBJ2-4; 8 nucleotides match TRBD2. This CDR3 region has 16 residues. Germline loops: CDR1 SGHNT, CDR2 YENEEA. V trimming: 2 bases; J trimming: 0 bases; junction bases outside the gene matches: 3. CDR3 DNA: TGTGCCAGCAGCTTAAATAGCGGGATAGCCAAAAACATTCAGTACTTC. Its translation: CASSLNSGIAKNIQYF.

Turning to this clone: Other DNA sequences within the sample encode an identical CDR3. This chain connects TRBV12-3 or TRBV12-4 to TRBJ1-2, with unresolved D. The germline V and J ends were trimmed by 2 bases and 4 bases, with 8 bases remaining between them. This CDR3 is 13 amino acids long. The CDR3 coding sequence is TGTGCCAGCAGTTTAACCCGCAGCTATGGCTACACCTTC. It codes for CASSLTRSYGYTF.

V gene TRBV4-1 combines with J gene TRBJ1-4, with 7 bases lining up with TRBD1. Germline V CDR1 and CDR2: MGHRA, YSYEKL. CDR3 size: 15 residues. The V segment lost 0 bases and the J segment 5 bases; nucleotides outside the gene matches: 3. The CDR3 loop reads CASSQDGTVNEKLFF. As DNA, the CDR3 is TGCGCCAGCAGCCAAGATGGGACAGTAAATGAAAAACTGTTTTTT.

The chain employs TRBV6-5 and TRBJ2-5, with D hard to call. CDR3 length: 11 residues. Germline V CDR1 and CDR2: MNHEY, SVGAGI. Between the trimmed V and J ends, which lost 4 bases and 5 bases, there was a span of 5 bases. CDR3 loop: CASSSLETQYF. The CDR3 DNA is TGTGCCAGCAGTTCTCTGGAGACCCAGTACTTC.

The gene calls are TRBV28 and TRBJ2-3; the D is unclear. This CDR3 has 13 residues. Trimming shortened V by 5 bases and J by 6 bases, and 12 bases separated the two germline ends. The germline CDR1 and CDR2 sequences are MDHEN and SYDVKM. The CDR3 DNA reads TGTGCCAGCAGTCTTTTGGGCCCCGATACGCAGTATTTT. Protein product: CASSLLGPDTQYF.

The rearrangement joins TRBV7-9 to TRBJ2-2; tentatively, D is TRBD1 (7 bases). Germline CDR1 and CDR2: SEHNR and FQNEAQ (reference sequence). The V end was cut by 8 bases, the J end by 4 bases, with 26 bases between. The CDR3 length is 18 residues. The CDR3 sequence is CASSKGDWTGFLTGELFF. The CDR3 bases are TGTGCCAGCTCCAAAGGGGACTGGACAGGTTTTCTCACCGGGGAGCTGTTTTTT.

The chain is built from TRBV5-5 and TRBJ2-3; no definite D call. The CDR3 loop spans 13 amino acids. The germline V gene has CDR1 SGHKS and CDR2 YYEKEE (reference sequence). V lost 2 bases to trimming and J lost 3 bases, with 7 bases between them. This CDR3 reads CASSFSSTDTQYF. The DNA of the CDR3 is TGTGCCAGCAGCTTCAGTTCGACAGATACGCAGTATTTT.

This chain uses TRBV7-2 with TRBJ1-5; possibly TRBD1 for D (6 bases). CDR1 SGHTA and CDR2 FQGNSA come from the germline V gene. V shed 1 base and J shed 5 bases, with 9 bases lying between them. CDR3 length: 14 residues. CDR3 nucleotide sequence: TGTGCCAGCAGCTTAGGCGGGGGGCATCAGCCCCAGCATTTT. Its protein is CASSLGGGHQPQHF.